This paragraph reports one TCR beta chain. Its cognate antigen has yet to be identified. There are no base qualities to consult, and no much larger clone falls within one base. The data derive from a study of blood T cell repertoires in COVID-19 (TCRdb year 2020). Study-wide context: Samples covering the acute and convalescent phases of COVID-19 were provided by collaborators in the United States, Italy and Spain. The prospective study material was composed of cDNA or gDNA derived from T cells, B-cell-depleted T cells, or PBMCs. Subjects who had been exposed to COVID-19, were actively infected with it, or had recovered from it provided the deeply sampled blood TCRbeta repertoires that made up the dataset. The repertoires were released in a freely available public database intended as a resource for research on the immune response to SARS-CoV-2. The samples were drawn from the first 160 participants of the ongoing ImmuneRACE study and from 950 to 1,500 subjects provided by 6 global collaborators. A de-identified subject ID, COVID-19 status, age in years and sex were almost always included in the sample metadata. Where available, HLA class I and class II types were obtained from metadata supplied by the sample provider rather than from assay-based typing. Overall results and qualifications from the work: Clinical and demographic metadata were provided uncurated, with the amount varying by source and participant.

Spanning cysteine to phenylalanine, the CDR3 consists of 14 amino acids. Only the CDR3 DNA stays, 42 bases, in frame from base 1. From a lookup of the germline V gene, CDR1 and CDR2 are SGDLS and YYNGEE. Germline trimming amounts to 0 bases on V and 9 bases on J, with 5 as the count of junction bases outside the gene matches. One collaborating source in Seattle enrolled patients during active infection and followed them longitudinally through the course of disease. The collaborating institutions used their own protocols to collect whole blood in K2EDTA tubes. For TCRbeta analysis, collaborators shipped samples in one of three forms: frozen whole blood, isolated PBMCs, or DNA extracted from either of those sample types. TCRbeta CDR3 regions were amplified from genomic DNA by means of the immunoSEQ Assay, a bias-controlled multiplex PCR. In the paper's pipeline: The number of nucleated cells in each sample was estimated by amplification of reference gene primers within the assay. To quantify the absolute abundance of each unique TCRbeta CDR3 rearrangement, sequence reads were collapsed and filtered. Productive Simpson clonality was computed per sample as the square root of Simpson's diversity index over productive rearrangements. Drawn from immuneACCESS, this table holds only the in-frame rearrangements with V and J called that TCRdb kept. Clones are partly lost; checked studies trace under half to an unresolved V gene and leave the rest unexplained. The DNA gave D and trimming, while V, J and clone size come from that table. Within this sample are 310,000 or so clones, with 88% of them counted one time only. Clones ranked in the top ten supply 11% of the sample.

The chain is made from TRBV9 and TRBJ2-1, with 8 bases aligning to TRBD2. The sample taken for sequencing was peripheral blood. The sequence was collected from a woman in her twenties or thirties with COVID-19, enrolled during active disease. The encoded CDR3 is CASSVVAGYAEQFF. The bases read TGTGCCAGCAGCGTAGTAGCGGGATATGCTGAGCAGTTCTTC.